Following are 29 T cell receptor beta chains from one sample sequenced in a study of blood T cells in healthy people across ages. For the second PCR, which ran for about 7 to 11 cycles, a sample-barcoded 5' primer and a J-beta primer mix were used. Using its own MiXCR run on the 5' RACE reads, TCRdb lists one record per CDR3 protein. The table records fewer than 950,000 distinct CDR3 sequences, roughly 50% of them present only once. Input material: blood. The receptors originated from a man older than 75 in good health.

V is TRBV11-2 and J is TRBJ2-7, with D possibly matching TRBD2 (7 bases). Looked up from germline, CDR1 is SGHAT and CDR2 is FQNNGV. V was clipped by 5 bases and J by 0 bases, with 23 bases between them. This CDR3 spans 18 amino acids. The CDR3: CASSTFRGASLSSYEQYF. The CDR3, as DNA: TGTGCCAGCAGCACCTTCCGGGGGGCCTCCCTCTCCTCCTACGAGCAGTACTTC.

This clonotype was picked up one time. The junction shows a germline mismatch at one end, possibly a read error. This chain uses TRBV6-5 with TRBJ1-1; D is unclear. The CDR3 has 14 amino acids. CDR1 and CDR2 from the germline V gene are MNHEY and SVGAGI. CDR3 region: CVSSFGNMNTEAFF. The CDR3 region has the DNA TGTGTCAGCAGTTTCGGGAACATGAACACTGAAGCTTTCTTT.

The V gene is TRBV5-5, the J gene TRBJ2-6; tentatively, D is TRBD1 (6 bases). The CDR3 has 16 residues. The germline CDR1 and CDR2 sequences are SGHKS and YYEKEE (reference sequence). The V gene lost 0 bases and the J gene lost 0 bases, with 7 bases spanning the gap. The CDR3 region is CASSLEGGSGANVLTF. The CDR3 coding sequence is TGTGCCAGCAGCTTGGAAGGGGGCTCTGGGGCCAACGTCCTGACTTTC. The full variable domain, with the rest looked up from reference TRBV5-5 and TRBJ2-6, is DAGVTQSPTHLIKTRGQQVTLRCSPISGHKSVSWYQQVLGQGPQFIFQYYEKEERGRGNFPDRFSARQFPNYSSELNVNALLLGDSALYLCASSLEGGSGANVLTFGAGSRLTVL.

V usage is TRBV4-1 and J usage is TRBJ2-7, with D possibly TRBD1 on 6 matching bases. Trimming pared 1 base from V and 0 bases from J, leaving 10 bases between. The V gene's germline CDR1 is MGHRA and CDR2 YSYEKL. The CDR3 is made up of 15 amino acids. CDR3: CASSQGQENSYEQYF. For the CDR3, the DNA is TGCGCCAGCAGCCAAGGACAGGAAAACTCCTACGAGCAGTACTTC.

This chain links TRBV2 with TRBJ1-2; tentatively, D is TRBD1 (5 bases). This CDR3 has 14 amino acids. Deletions cut 4 bases from V and 7 bases from J, with 16 bases between. The germline V gene has CDR1 SNHLY and CDR2 FYNNEI. The CDR3 bases are TGTGCCAGCAGTGCTCGGGGGAGTGATCTTGGCTACACCTTC. Encoded protein: CASSARGSDLGYTF.

Concerning this clonotype: This clone may be a read error of a much larger clone one base away. The chain links TRBV7-2 to TRBJ1-2, with D possibly matching TRBD1 (5 bases). Trimming removed 1 base from V and 7 bases from J, with 16 bases in between. Germline assignment: CDR1 SGHTA and CDR2 FQGNSA. This CDR3 comprises 15 residues. CDR3 protein: CASSLGSGQSCGYTF. The CDR3 DNA reads as TGTGCCAGCAGCTTAGGGTCGGGGCAATCCTGTGGCTACACCTTC.

This clonotype was seen more than once but under ten times. The V gene is TRBV29-1, the J gene TRBJ1-2, with 10 nucleotides matching TRBD1. In germline, CDR1 is SQVTM, CDR2 ANQGSEA. V dropped 2 bases and J dropped 8; count of bases not matched to a gene: 11. The CDR3 loop spans 15 amino acids. CDR3: CSVERSGDRGRGYTF. In nucleotides, the CDR3 is TGCAGCGTTGAAAGGTCCGGGGACAGGGGACGGGGCTACACCTTC. Based on the CDR3 plus reference TRBV29-1 and TRBJ1-2, the full variable domain is SAVISQKPSRDICQRGTSLTIQCQVDSQVTMMFWYRQQPGQSLTLIATANQGSEATYESGFVIDKFPISRPNLTFSTLTVSNMSPEDSSIYLCSVERSGDRGRGYTFGSGTRLTVV.

This CDR3 is CASSLGAAPYEQYF. CDR3 in DNA: TGTGCCAGCAGCTTAGGGGCAGCCCCCTACGAGCAGTACTTC. The genes are TRBV11-2 and TRBJ2-7; D is uncertain. The CDR3 has 14 residues. Germline V CDR1 and CDR2: SGHAT, FQNNGV. Trimming cost V 1 base and J 2 bases, with 9 bases left between them. The variable domain in full, completed from reference TRBV11-2 and TRBJ2-7, reads EAGVAQSPRYKIIEKRQSVAFWCNPISGHATLYWYQQILGQGPKLLIQFQNNGVVDDSQLPKDRFSAERLKGVDSTLKIQPAKLEDSAVYLCASSLGAAPYEQYFGPGTRLTVT.

Only a few counts were recorded for this clonotype. The V gene is TRBV20-1, the J gene TRBJ2-1; D not certain. There are 13 residues in the CDR3. CDR1 DFQATT and CDR2 SNEGSKA come from the germline V gene (reference sequence). V was cut by 1 base and J by 5 bases, with 9 bases left in between. In DNA form, the CDR3 reads TGCAGTGCTAGAGGGGTTTCGAACAATGAGCAGTTCTTC. Amino acid sequence: CSARGVSNNEQFF.

The V call is TRBV9, the J call TRBJ2-6, with 8 bases matching TRBD1. This CDR3 region has 17 residues. J gave up 2 bases and V 4 bases, and 8 bases lay outside the gene matches. CDR1 is SGDLS and CDR2 is YYNGEE in the germline V gene. The DNA of the CDR3 is TGTGCCAGCAGCAAAAGACAGGGGAGCCCTGGGGCCAACGTCCTGACTTTC. Translated: CASSKRQGSPGANVLTF.

This rearrangement joins TRBV5-1 to TRBJ2-7; maybe TRBD2 (5 bases). Germline V gives CDR1 SGHRS, CDR2 YFSETQ. Trimming stripped 4 bases from V and 2 bases from J, with 22 bases between. This CDR3 is 17 amino acids long. The CDR3: CASSHSPKTLVPYEQYF. The DNA of the CDR3 is TGCGCCAGCAGCCATTCTCCAAAAACACTAGTCCCCTACGAGCAGTACTTC.

This clonotype has more than one count but fewer than ten. The chain is built from TRBV5-1 and TRBJ2-3, with 7 bases identical to TRBD2. The V segment lost 4 bases and the J segment 2 bases; nucleotides outside the gene matches: 7. Germline lookup yields CDR1 SGHRS and CDR2 YFSETQ. The CDR3 has 15 amino acids. This CDR3 reads CASSPDGTNTDTQYF. Written as DNA, the CDR3 is TGCGCCAGCAGCCCGGACGGGACTAACACAGATACGCAGTATTTT.

The chain links TRBV18 to TRBJ2-7, with D uncertain. V was shortened by 5 bases and J by 1 base, with 9 bases between the two germline ends. Germline V gene sequence: CDR1 KGHSH, CDR2 LQKENI. CDR3 size: 13 residues. Here the CDR3 DNA reads TGTGCCAGCTCAAACTCCAAGTCCTACGAGCAGTACTTC. Its translation: CASSNSKSYEQYF.

The chain uses TRBV12-3 or TRBV12-4 and TRBJ1-1; TRBD1 is a possible D gene (5 bases). The CDR3 is 14 amino acids. Trimming took 6 bases from V and 4 from J, leaving 15 bases between them. CDR3 protein: CASSIGAGSTEAFF. The CDR3, as DNA: TGTGCCAGCAGCATAGGGGCAGGGTCCACTGAAGCTTTCTTT.

This chain uses TRBV6-5 with TRBJ1-1, with D perhaps TRBD1 (5 bases). The ends were cut back, 6 bases at V and 6 bases at J, with 11 bases in the middle. This CDR3 spans 12 amino acids. Per the germline V gene, CDR1 is MNHEY and CDR2 is SVGAGI. CDR3 amino acids: CASSQGTAEAFF. The CDR3 DNA sequence: TGTGCCAGCAGCCAGGGTACGGCTGAAGCTTTCTTT.

The gene calls are TRBV28 and TRBJ1-5; D is possibly TRBD1 (5 bases). The CDR3 consists of 17 residues. Germline CDR1 reads MDHEN; CDR2 reads SYDVKM. Trimming shortened V by 1 base and J by 2 bases, and 15 bases separated the two germline ends. CDR3 residues: CASSLYRGTAGNQPQHF. The CDR3 DNA sequence: TGTGCCAGCAGTTTATATCGAGGGACTGCGGGCAATCAGCCCCAGCATTTT. Full variable domain (outside the CDR3, taken from reference TRBV28 and TRBJ1-5): DVKVTQSSRYLVKRTGEKVFLECVQDMDHENMFWYRQDPGLGLRLIYFSYDVKMKEKGDIPEGYSVSREKKERFSLILESASTNQTSMYLCASSLYRGTAGNQPQHFGDGTRLSIL.

V is TRBV10-3 and J is TRBJ1-2; D remains ambiguous. The germline gives CDR1 ENHRY, CDR2 SYGVKD. The CDR3 sequence is 13 residues long. Trimming left V 7 bases short and J 0 bases short, with 9 bases between. CDR3 sequence (DNA): TGTGCCATCACCCAAGGAGCTAACTATGGCTACACCTTC. Protein sequence: CAITQGANYGYTF.

V is TRBV12-5 and J is TRBJ2-7; D could derive from TRBD1 or TRBD2 (5 bases each). The germline V gene encodes CDR1 LGHNT and CDR2 FRNRAP. The V end was cut by 5 bases, the J end by 2 bases, with 13 bases between. CDR3 length: 14 amino acids. Here the CDR3 DNA reads TGTGCTAGTGGTCCCTACGGGACCACCTACGAGCAGTACTTC. Protein sequence: CASGPYGTTYEQYF.

The CDR3 bases are TGTGCCATCAGTGGGGGGTCTGATGAAAAACTGTTTTTT. Amino acid sequence: CAISGGSDEKLFF. The V call is TRBV10-3, the J call TRBJ1-4, with D possibly matching TRBD1 (5 bases). There are 13 residues in the CDR3. The V gene lost 4 bases and the J gene lost 6 bases, with 9 bases spanning the gap. Germline V gene data show CDR1 as ENHRY and CDR2 as SYGVKD.

CDR3: CSARVWQKVVGNIQYF. In DNA, the CDR3 is TGCAGTGCTAGGGTTTGGCAGAAAGTAGTCGGAAACATTCAGTACTTC. The genes are TRBV20-1 and TRBJ2-7; D gene uncertain. The assigned J gene may be wrong: the sequence end matches TRBJ2-4 better. The CDR3 is 16 amino acids. Germline CDR1 and CDR2: DFQATT and SNEGSKA (reference sequence).

The V and J genes are TRBV10-2 and TRBJ1-2; TRBD1 is a possible D gene (5 bases). Trimming stripped 1 base from V and 0 bases from J, with 12 bases between. Germline V CDR1 and CDR2: WSHSY, SAAADI. The CDR3 loop spans 16 amino acids. The CDR3 spells CASSEWQGGSNYGYTF. For the CDR3, the DNA is TGCGCCAGCAGTGAGTGGCAGGGAGGTTCTAACTATGGCTACACCTTC.

This clonotype has only a few counts. The rearrangement links TRBV6-6 to TRBJ2-4; D remains unclear. CDR1 and CDR2 from the germline V gene are MNHNY and SVGAGI (reference sequence). V was cut by 5 bases and J by 11 bases, with 13 bases left in between. This CDR3 comprises 12 residues. CDR3: CASSKTSGLQYF. The CDR3 DNA is TGTGCCAGCAGTAAGACCAGTGGTCTTCAGTACTTC.

This chain joins TRBV29-1 and TRBJ2-1, with 9 bases identical to TRBD1. This CDR3 contains 15 residues. After removal of 3 bases from V and 3 bases from J, the junction contained 6 bases not matched to a gene. Germline CDR1 SQVTM, CDR2 ANQGSEA. CDR3 loop: CSVERDRGIYNEQFF. The CDR3, as DNA: TGCAGCGTTGAGCGCGACAGGGGGATCTACAATGAGCAGTTCTTC.

This clonotype appeared a few times. The chain combines TRBV3-1 with TRBJ2-6; D possibly corresponds to TRBD1 (6 bases). Per germline, CDR1 LGHDT and CDR2 YNNKEL (reference sequence). V shed 1 base and J shed 2 bases, with 9 bases lying between them. The CDR3 contains 16 residues. In nucleotides, the CDR3 is TGTGCCAGCAGCCAAGCAGGGGCTGCTGGGGCCAACGTCCTGACTTTC. Protein product: CASSQAGAAGANVLTF.

The J gene is TRBJ2-5, the V gene TRBV6-1; D is uncertain. The last part of the DNA fits TRBJ2-7 better; the J call may be wrong. The CDR3 length is 13 residues. CDR1 is MNHNS and CDR2 is SASEGT in the germline V gene. The CDR3 here is CASSASADGEQYF. Written as DNA, the CDR3 is TGTGCCAGCAGTGCCTCCGCAGACGGCGAGCAGTACTTC.

The chain joins TRBV7-9 to TRBJ2-1; TRBD2 matches at 7 bases. The CDR3 consists of 15 residues. Losses at the gene ends were 2 bases for V and 4 bases for J; bases not matched to a gene: 5. Per germline, CDR1 SEHNR and CDR2 FQNEAQ (reference sequence). The CDR3 sequence: CASSLMASGYNEQFF. CDR3 DNA: TGTGCCAGCAGCTTAATGGCTAGCGGATACAATGAGCAGTTCTTC.

The rearrangement links TRBV3-1 to TRBJ2-1, with D unresolved. The V end lost 0 bases, the J end lost 7 bases, and 13 bases lay between the germline ends. This CDR3 has 15 amino acids. Germline CDR1 is LGHDT and CDR2 is YNNKEL (reference sequence). For the CDR3, the DNA is TGTGCCAGCAGCCAAGATGACCTTCTGGTGAATGAGCAGTTCTTC. It yields the protein CASSQDDLLVNEQFF.

Details on this clonotype: A read error is likely, as this CDR3 ends without the conserved phenylalanine or tryptophan. The chain joins TRBV5-1 to TRBJ2-7; unclear D gene. Trimming took 1 base from V and 3 from J, leaving 5 bases between them. Germline V gene lookup returns CDR1 SGHRS and CDR2 YFSETQ. The CDR3 length is 12 residues. CDR3 nucleotides: TGCGCCAGCAGCTTGAACGGCTACGAGCAGTACATC. This sequence encodes CASSLNGYEQYI.

This CDR3 reads CASSRDLGNTEAFF. The CDR3 DNA follows: TGCGCCAGCAGCCGAGACTTGGGTAACACTGAAGCTTTCTTT. J is TRBJ1-1 and V is TRBV4-1; D remains unclear. Trimming shortened V by 4 bases and J by 2 bases, and 11 bases separated the two germline ends. The CDR3 runs to 14 residues. Germline lookup yields CDR1 MGHRA and CDR2 YSYEKL.